This T cell receptor (beta chain) was sequenced during a study of T cells in Graves' hyperthyroidism and ophthalmopathy. Study-level points and caveats: Appearing also in blood were most of the thyroid clonotypes expanded above 0.001.

Germline-derived CDR1 and CDR2 are MDHEN and SYDVKM. This CDR3 has 14 amino acids. J gave up 7 bases and V 6 bases, and 12 bases lay outside the gene matches. A lack of ophthalmopathy progression within 18 months defined stable Graves' hyperthyroidism. Diagnosing involved the use of clinical symptoms, serum thyroxine and TRAb, thyroid ultrasound and orbital computed tomography. Amplification targeted TCR beta CDR3 regions from RNA transcripts. First-round RT-PCR of the TCR CDR3 relied on the HTBI primer set. TCRdb fed the multiplex PCR reads into MiXCR, producing one record per CDR3 protein. The table shows about 200,000 distinct CDR3 sequences, with around 16% occurring only once. A remark on this clonotype: Its specificity is unknown.

The V call is TRBV28, the J call TRBJ2-7, with 7 positions matching TRBD1. The TCR comes from a man aged 35 to 55 with Graves' hyperthyroidism. Sequencing used blood. CDR3 amino acids: CASSPPDRDVEQYF. The CDR3 nucleotides read TGTGCCAGCAGCCCCCCCGACAGGGATGTGGAGCAGTACTTC.